This T cell receptor (beta chain) was captured in a study of blood T cell repertoires in COVID-19. As for the study in general: The United States, Italy and Spain were the sources of the acute and convalescent COVID-19 samples. PBMCs, B-cell-depleted T cells, or T cells provided the cDNA or gDNA that made up the material.

In the study's own analysis: How many nucleated cells were present was estimated from reference gene primer amplification. Libraries were prepared by immunoSEQ multiplex PCR; TCRdb keeps only in-frame clonotypes and omits some of them. The D gene and trimming were derived from the DNA, and the V and J assignments and clone size from that table. This sample has 230,000 or so clones; approximately 89% occur once, and the top ten carry 3.5% to 5%. Trimming left V 5 bases short and J 6 bases short, with 19 bases between. The CDR3 is made up of 15 amino acids. Germline V lookup: CDR1 MNHEY, CDR2 SMNVEV (reference sequence).

Sample: peripheral blood. V and J are TRBV27 and TRBJ1-2; weak D call: TRBD1 (5 bases). This sequence was found in a woman aged 40 to 50 who had recovered from COVID-19. The CDR3 sequence: CASSRWEEGVDGYTF. The CDR3 DNA follows: TGTGCCAGCAGTCGATGGGAGGAAGGGGTCGATGGCTACACCTTC.